The sample holds many counts of the clone carrying this T cell receptor (beta chain). CDR3 length: 16 amino acids. The germline CDR1 and CDR2 sequences are MNHEY and SMNVEV (reference sequence). V was pared by 6 bases and J by 2 bases, with 11 bases of the junction left unmatched. The source of the sample is a study of molecular identifiers for immune sequencing clone quantification. TCRdb reprocessed the PCR reads with MiXCR, giving one entry per CDR3 protein. Among under 650,000 distinct CDR3 sequences, nearly 20% were seen once, and the ten largest hold around 0.9%. The specimen sequenced was naive CD8+ T cells from blood, with Jurkat cell RNA spiked in. Documented subset: FACS-sorted CD8+CD4-CCR7+CD45RA+ naive T cells. The sequence was collected from a human donor in good health. Some libraries in this study had Jurkat cell RNA spiked in. This sequence joins TRBV27 and TRBJ2-7; 9 nucleotides align to TRBD2. CDR3 protein: CASSSLGVAGAYEQYF. CDR3 coding DNA: TGTGCCAGCAGCTCTCTCGGGGTAGCGGGAGCCTACGAGCAGTACTTC.